The next 32 T cell receptor beta chains were all read from a single sample in a study of T cells expressing NK-cell markers. From the 5' RACE reads, TCRdb lists one entry per CDR3 protein and no DNA. The table for this sample gives some 140,000 distinct CDR3 sequences. The sequencing sample was made of blood T cells: a sorted CD56 or NKG2C T cell subset, CD4+ or CD8+ T cells, or bulk PBMC T cells (not recorded which). All receptors come from a woman aged 45-65 years in good health.

This chain connects TRBV20-1 to TRBJ2-1; TCRdb reports TRBD2, a call that lacks DNA to check it against. The CDR3 sequence is 14 residues long. Per germline, CDR1 DFQATT and CDR2 SNEGSKA (reference sequence). The CDR3 sequence is CSAQTSGFHNEQFF.

The V call is TRBV19, the J call TRBJ2-1. The CDR3 has 15 residues. Germline loops: CDR1 LNHDA, CDR2 SQIVND (reference sequence). The CDR3 sequence is CASSIGQAPYNEQFF.

The J gene is TRBJ2-3, the V gene TRBV11-2; TCRdb proposes TRBD1, but this gene call is untestable without DNA. The CDR3 contains 13 residues. In germline, CDR1 is SGHAT, CDR2 FQNNGV. CDR3 sequence: CASSFPGTDTQYF.

The CDR3 reads CASKGANEQFF. This chain joins TRBV6-6 and TRBJ2-1; TCRdb outputs TRBD1, but without DNA this stays unchecked. The V gene's germline CDR1 is MNHNY and CDR2 SVGAGI (reference sequence). The CDR3 runs to 11 residues.

The chain couples TRBV29-1 to TRBJ2-3; TCRdb's D call, TRBD1, is unchecked because there is no DNA. Germline loops: CDR1 SQVTM, CDR2 ANQGSEA. This CDR3 has 18 amino acids. The CDR3 is CSVEGLTRERTPTDTQYF.

CDR3 protein: CASSLLAGEQFF. The chain recombines TRBV6-5 with TRBJ2-1; there is no DNA to check the TCRdb D call of TRBD2. CDR1 is MNHEY and CDR2 is SVGAGI in the germline V gene. This CDR3 has 12 residues.

This chain uses TRBV12-5 with TRBJ2-1. CDR1 LGHNT and CDR2 FRNRAP come from the germline V gene. The CDR3 totals 14 residues. CDR3 region: CASGIDTYYNEQFF.

This chain connects TRBV13 to TRBJ2-7; checking the TCRdb D call of TRBD1 is not possible without DNA. The CDR3 is 15 amino acids. CDR1 PRHDT and CDR2 FYEKMQ come from the germline V gene (reference sequence). This CDR3 reads CASSLPGQGASEQYF.

This chain uses TRBV2 with TRBJ2-2; the TCRdb call, TRBD1, lacks DNA for checking. CDR3 length equals 17 residues. Per germline, CDR1 SNHLY and CDR2 FYNNEI. CDR3 region: CARGSAQGDFTTGELFF. Complete variable domain (other parts from reference TRBV2 and TRBJ2-2): EPEVTQTPSHQVTQMGQEVILRCVPISNHLYFYWYRQILGQKVEFLVSFYNNEISEKSEIFDDQFSVERPDGSNFTLKIRSTKLEDSAMYFCARGSAQGDFTTGELFFGEGSRLTVL.

The J gene is TRBJ1-1, the V gene TRBV4-1. The CDR3 length is 14 residues. From germline, CDR1 is MGHRA and CDR2 YSYEKL. The CDR3 loop is CASSQGLGGTEAFF.

The V call is TRBV5-1, the J call TRBJ1-5. The CDR3 has 14 amino acids. Germline CDR1 SGHRS, CDR2 YFSETQ. CDR3 protein: CASSPGTTPQPQHF.

The chain has TRBV6-6 and TRBJ2-1; TCRdb proposes TRBD2, but this gene call is untestable without DNA. The CDR3 consists of 17 residues. CDR1 is MNHNY, CDR2 SVGAGI, per germline (reference sequence). CDR3: CASSVGLAGGVEDEQFF.

The rearrangement joins TRBV7-9 to TRBJ1-1; TCRdb proposes TRBD1, but this gene call is untestable without DNA. Germline V lookup: CDR1 SEHNR, CDR2 FQNEAQ (reference sequence). This CDR3 is 14 amino acids long. CDR3 amino acids: CASSLAPAISEAFF.

This chain connects TRBV12-3 or TRBV12-4 to TRBJ1-2. This CDR3 has 11 amino acids. Here the CDR3 reads CASSLRHGYTF.

V usage is TRBV5-6 and J usage is TRBJ1-1. Germline V gene data show CDR1 as SGHDT and CDR2 as YYEEEE. CDR3 length: 14 amino acids. CDR3 amino acids: CASSLPREGTEAFF.

V usage is TRBV6-5 and J usage is TRBJ1-1; as DNA is missing, the TRBD1 call by TCRdb cannot be tested. CDR1 and CDR2 (germline): MNHEY, SVGAGI. The CDR3 contains 14 residues. The CDR3 loop reads CASSQYRGTNEAFF.

V and J are TRBV27 and TRBJ2-1; TCRdb's D call, TRBD1, is unchecked because there is no DNA. CDR3 size: 16 residues. Germline CDR1 reads MNHEY; CDR2 reads SMNVEV (reference sequence). CDR3 in amino acids: CASSLGGTGPYNEQFF.

This chain connects TRBV4-2 to TRBJ2-5. This CDR3 contains 13 residues. Germline V gene sequence: CDR1 LGHNA, CDR2 YNFKEQ. The chain's CDR3 is CASSQIEEETQYF.

The chain uses TRBV25-1 and TRBJ2-5; as DNA is missing, the TRBD1 call by TCRdb cannot be tested. Germline CDR1 and CDR2: MGHDK and SYGVNS. This CDR3 region has 13 residues. The CDR3 protein is CASRGQGRETQYF. Supplemented by reference TRBV25-1 and TRBJ2-5, the full variable domain reads EADIYQTPRYLVIGTGKKITLECSQTMGHDKMYWYQQDPGMELHLIHYSYGVNSTEKGDLSSESTVSRIRTEHFPLTLESARPSHTSQYLCASRGQGRETQYFGPGTRLLVL.

The chain joins TRBV20-1 to TRBJ2-5; absent DNA, TCRdb's TRBD1 call cannot be checked. The CDR3 loop spans 15 amino acids. Germline CDR1 and CDR2: DFQATT and SNEGSKA (reference sequence). This CDR3 reads CSATTGGSIMETQYF.

The rearrangement uses TRBV5-5 and TRBJ2-1; TCRdb proposes TRBD2, but this gene call is untestable without DNA. This CDR3 contains 16 residues. CDR1 and CDR2 (germline): SGHKS, YYEKEE (reference sequence). CDR3 in amino acids: CASSSTRDWRGHEQFF.

The V gene is TRBV12-3 or TRBV12-4, the J gene TRBJ2-7; TCRdb's assignment of TRBD2 cannot be checked, as there is no DNA. The CDR3 totals 17 residues. The CDR3 sequence: CASSFGGTSGRSYEQYF.

This rearrangement joins TRBV5-1 to TRBJ2-1; TCRdb's D call of TRBD1 is untestable without DNA. Per the germline V gene, CDR1 is SGHRS and CDR2 is YFSETQ. CDR3 length: 13 residues. The CDR3 spells CASSLVVPDEQFF.

The gene calls are TRBV7-8 and TRBJ2-1; TCRdb names TRBD2, which stays unverified in the absence of DNA. Germline lookup yields CDR1 SGHVS and CDR2 FQNEAQ. The CDR3 loop spans 20 amino acids. CDR3: CASSSPTDIAGGLSYNEQFF.

The V and J genes are TRBV6-2 or TRBV6-3 and TRBJ2-7; TCRdb indicates TRBD1, and absent DNA this call remains unverified. The CDR3 covers 17 residues. Looked up from germline, CDR1 is MNHEY and CDR2 is SVGEGT. The CDR3: CASSYFLVSGTPYEQYF.

The chain couples TRBV27 to TRBJ2-5; the D call of TRBD2 rests on TCRdb alone, since no DNA is present to check it. The CDR3 has 15 amino acids. Germline CDR1 reads MNHEY; CDR2 reads SMNVEV (reference sequence). CDR3 protein: CASSPRLAGVETQYF.

The V call is TRBV3-1, the J call TRBJ1-2; the TCRdb call, TRBD1, lacks DNA for checking. Germline CDR1 reads LGHDT; CDR2 reads YNNKEL (reference sequence). The CDR3 covers 14 residues. The CDR3 here is CASSPTGGYYGYTF.

The chain recombines TRBV27 with TRBJ2-1; TCRdb selects TRBD1, and the lack of DNA leaves this call unchecked. Germline loops: CDR1 MNHEY, CDR2 SMNVEV (reference sequence). This CDR3 has 15 residues. CDR3 in amino acids: CASTPSGPLGNEQFF.

The chain links TRBV12-3 or TRBV12-4 to TRBJ2-1. The CDR3 sequence is 15 residues long. The CDR3 sequence is CASSLKGNSGHEQFF.

The rearrangement uses TRBV5-6 and TRBJ2-1; TCRdb's D gene call, TRBD2, goes unchecked for lack of DNA. This CDR3 is 17 amino acids long. Germline values: CDR1 SGHDT, CDR2 YYEEEE. CDR3 region: CASSPEELAGAVNEQFF.

This chain connects TRBV5-1 to TRBJ2-5; TCRdb selects TRBD1, and the lack of DNA leaves this call unchecked. Germline V CDR1 and CDR2: SGHRS, YFSETQ. The CDR3 spans 15 residues. CDR3 in amino acids: CASSLAGAWQETQYF.

The rearrangement uses TRBV25-1 and TRBJ2-1. In germline, CDR1 is MGHDK, CDR2 SYGVNS. The CDR3 totals 13 residues. CDR3 region: CASSGSAYNEQFF.